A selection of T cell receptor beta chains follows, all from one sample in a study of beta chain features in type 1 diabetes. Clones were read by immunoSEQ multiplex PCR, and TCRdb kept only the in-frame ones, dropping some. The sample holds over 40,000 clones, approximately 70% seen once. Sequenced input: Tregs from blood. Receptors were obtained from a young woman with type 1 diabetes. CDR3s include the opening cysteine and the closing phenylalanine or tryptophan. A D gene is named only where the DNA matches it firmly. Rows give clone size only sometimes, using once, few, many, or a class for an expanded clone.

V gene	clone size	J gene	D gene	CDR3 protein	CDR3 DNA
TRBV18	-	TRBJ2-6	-	CASSPPGWSGSGANVLTF	TGTGCCAGCTCACCACCCGGGTGGAGTGGATCTGGGGCCAACGTCCTGACTTTC
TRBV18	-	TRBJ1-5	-	CASSIQADQPQHF	TGTGCCAGCTCAATACAGGCCGATCAGCCCCAGCATTTT
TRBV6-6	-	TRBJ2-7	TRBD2	CASSLTSGAYEQYF	TGTGCCAGCAGTCTAACTAGCGGAGCATACGAGCAGTACTTC
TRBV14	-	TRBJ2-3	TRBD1	CASSQVFRDRQYF	TGTGCCAGCAGCCAAGTATTCCGGGACAGGCAGTATTTT
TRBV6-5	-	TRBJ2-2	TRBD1	CAGRLQGAKTGELFF	TGTGCCGGCAGACTACAGGGGGCGAAAACCGGGGAGCTGTTTTTT
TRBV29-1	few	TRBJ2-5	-	CSVGAQDAAQYF	TGCAGCGTGGGGGCCCAAGATGCGGCCCAGTACTTC
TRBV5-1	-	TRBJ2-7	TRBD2	CASNPGPGGRAGLAYEQYF	TGCGCCAGCAACCCGGGGCCGGGCGGGAGGGCCGGATTGGCCTACGAGCAGTACTTC
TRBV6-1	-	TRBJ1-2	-	CASSERLFYGYTF	TGTGCCAGCAGTGAGCGGCTTTTCTATGGCTACACCTTC
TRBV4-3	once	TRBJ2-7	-	CASSQDRAYEQYF	TGCGCCAGCAGCCAAGATCGGGCCTACGAGCAGTACTTC
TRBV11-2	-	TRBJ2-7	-	CASSLDRTYEQYF	TGTGCCAGCAGCTTAGACAGAACCTACGAGCAGTACTTC
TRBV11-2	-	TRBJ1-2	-	CASSPSMPGPRYGYTF	TGTGCCAGCAGCCCATCGATGCCAGGGCCTCGCTATGGCTACACCTTC
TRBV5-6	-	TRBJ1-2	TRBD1	CASSPDRGRYGYTF	TGTGCCAGCAGCCCGGACAGGGGTCGATATGGCTACACCTTC
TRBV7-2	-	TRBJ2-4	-	CASAWVRENIQYF	TGTGCCTCTGCGTGGGTCAGGGAAAACATTCAGTACTTC
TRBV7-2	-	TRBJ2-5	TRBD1	CASSRGQGAIRSGETQYF	TGTGCCAGCAGCCGGGGACAGGGGGCTATTAGAAGCGGAGAGACCCAGTACTTC
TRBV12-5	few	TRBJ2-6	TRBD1	CASGLVLIGGSPGANVLTF	TGTGCTAGTGGTTTGGTACTAATAGGGGGCTCACCTGGGGCCAACGTCCTGACTTTC
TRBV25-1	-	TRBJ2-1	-	CASSELPPGNEQFF	TGTGCCAGCAGTGAACTACCGCCGGGCAATGAGCAGTTCTTC
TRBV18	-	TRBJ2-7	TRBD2	CASSPGLPEYEQYF	TGTGCCAGCTCACCGGGACTACCAGAGTACGAGCAGTACTTC
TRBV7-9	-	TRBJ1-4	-	CASSFLTNEKLFF	TGTGCCAGCAGCTTCCTTACTAATGAAAAACTGTTTTTT
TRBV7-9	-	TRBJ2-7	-	CASSPDSSYEQYF	TGTGCCAGCAGCCCGGACAGCTCCTACGAGCAGTACTTC
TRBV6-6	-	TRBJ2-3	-	CASSLTDTQYF	TGTGCCAGCAGTTTAACAGATACGCAGTATTTT
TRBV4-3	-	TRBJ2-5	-	CASSQVVQETQYF	TGCGCCAGCAGCCAAGTCGTACAAGAGACCCAGTACTTC
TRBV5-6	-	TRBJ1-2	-	CASSLTGSLYGYTF	TGTGCCAGCAGCTTAACAGGGAGTTTATATGGCTACACCTTC
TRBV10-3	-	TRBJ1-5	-	CATSESNSRGQPQHF	TGTGCCACCAGTGAGTCTAACTCGCGAGGTCAGCCCCAGCATTTT
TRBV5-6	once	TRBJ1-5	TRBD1	CASSFWDRSNQPQHF	TGTGCCAGCAGCTTCTGGGACAGATCCAATCAGCCCCAGCATTTT
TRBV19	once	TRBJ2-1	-	CASSTSRSSYNEQFF	TGTGCCAGTAGTACTTCTAGGAGCTCCTACAATGAGCAGTTCTTC
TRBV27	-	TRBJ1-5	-	CASSLSWRGDQPQHF	TGTGCCAGCAGTTTGTCATGGCGGGGCGATCAGCCCCAGCATTTT
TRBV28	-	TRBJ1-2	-	CASSLLFYGYTF	TGTGCCAGCAGTTTACTCTTCTATGGCTACACCTTC
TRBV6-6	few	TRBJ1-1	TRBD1	CASSNGGTGENGAFF	TGTGCCAGCAGCAACGGGGGGACAGGGGAAAATGGAGCTTTCTTT
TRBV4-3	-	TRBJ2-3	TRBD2	CASSRGLAIDTQYF	TGCGCCAGCAGCCGGGGACTAGCCATAGATACGCAGTATTTT
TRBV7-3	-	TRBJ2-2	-	CASSENRDSLETGELFF	TGTGCCAGCAGCGAAAATCGGGACTCCTTAGAAACCGGGGAGCTGTTTTTT
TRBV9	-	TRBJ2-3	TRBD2	CASSVTGLAGLSTDTQYF	TGTGCCAGCAGCGTCACGGGACTAGCGGGGCTTAGCACAGATACGCAGTATTTT
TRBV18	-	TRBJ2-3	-	CASSLQQDTQYF	TGTGCCAGCTCACTCCAACAAGATACGCAGTATTTT
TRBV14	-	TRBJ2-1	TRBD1	CASSLPGTVYNEQFF	TGTGCCAGCAGCCTTCCCGGGACAGTCTACAATGAGCAGTTCTTC
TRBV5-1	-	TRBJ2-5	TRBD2	CASSGTSSETQYF	TGCGCCAGCAGCGGGACTAGTTCCGAGACCCAGTACTTC
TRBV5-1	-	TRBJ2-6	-	CASSLLWGTYSGANVLTF	TGCGCCAGCAGCCTCCTCTGGGGCACGTACTCTGGGGCCAACGTCCTGACTTTC
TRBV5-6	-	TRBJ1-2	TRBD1	CASSSLPQGGYGYTF	TGTGCCAGCAGCTCGTTACCCCAGGGGGGCTATGGCTACACCTTC
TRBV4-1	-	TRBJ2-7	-	CASSQGTVHSTPSEQYF	TGCGCCAGCAGCCAAGGCACCGTCCACAGTACACCCTCCGAGCAGTACTTC
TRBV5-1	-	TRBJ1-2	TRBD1	CASSGPGQGFTNYGYTF	TGCGCCAGCAGCGGTCCGGGACAGGGATTTACGAACTATGGCTACACCTTC
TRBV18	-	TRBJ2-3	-	CASSPKGDTQYF	TGTGCCAGCTCACCCAAGGGGGATACGCAGTATTTT
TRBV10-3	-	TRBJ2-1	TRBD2	CAITSGLAGDYNEQFF	TGTGCCATCACCTCGGGACTAGCGGGGGACTACAATGAGCAGTTCTTC
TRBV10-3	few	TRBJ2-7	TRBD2	CAIGASGGVEQYF	TGTGCCATCGGGGCTAGCGGGGGAGTCGAGCAGTACTTC
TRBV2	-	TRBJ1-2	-	CASKTLGYTF	TGTGCCAGCAAGACATTGGGTTACACCTTC
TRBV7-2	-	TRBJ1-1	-	CASSLQGTTLAFF	TGTGCCAGCAGCCTACAGGGTACCACTTTAGCTTTCTTT
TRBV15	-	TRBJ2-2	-	CATSGRQRATGELFF	TGTGCCACCAGCGGAAGACAGCGGGCCACCGGGGAGCTGTTTTTT